This TCR beta chain was obtained from a study of T cells in women clearing cervical HPV infection. To note about this clone: Read data end 3 residues before the CDR3 end; the end is taken from the germline J gene.

The repertoire was sequenced with immunoSEQ multiplex PCR; TCRdb's copy has only in-frame clones and lacks some. Here the sample table reports over 20,000 clones. The CDR3 is 13 amino acids. The junction had 3 bases not matched to a gene; V was cut back by 6 bases and J by 3 bases. Germline V gene sequence: CDR1 LNHNV, CDR2 YYDKDF (reference sequence). Sequenced sample: blood buffy coat. The TCR comes from a woman between 18 and 75 years old with a cervical HPV16 infection that either progressed to CIN3+ or cleared (not recorded which). The chain combines TRBV15 with TRBJ2-7; 9 nucleotides agree with TRBD1. CDR3 sequence reads: CATRRQGDYEQYF. The covered CDR3 bases are TGTGCCACCAGAAGACAGGGGGACTACGAG.